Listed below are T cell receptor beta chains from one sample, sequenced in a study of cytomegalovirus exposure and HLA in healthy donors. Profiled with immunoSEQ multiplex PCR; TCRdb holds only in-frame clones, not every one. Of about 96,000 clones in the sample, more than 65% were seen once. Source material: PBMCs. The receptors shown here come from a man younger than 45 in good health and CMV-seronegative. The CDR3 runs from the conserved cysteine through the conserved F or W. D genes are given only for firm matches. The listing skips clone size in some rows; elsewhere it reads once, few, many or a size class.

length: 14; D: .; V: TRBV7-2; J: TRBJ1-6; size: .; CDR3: CASSPRDIDSPLHF; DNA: TGTGCCAGCAGCCCCCGGGACATTGATTCACCCCTCCACTTT
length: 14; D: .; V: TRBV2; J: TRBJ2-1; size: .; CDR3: CASTPRAGSRGQFF; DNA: TGTGCCAGCACCCCCCGAGCGGGCTCGAGGGGGCAGTTCTTC
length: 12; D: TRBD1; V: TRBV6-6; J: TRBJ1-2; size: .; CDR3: CASMTGGNGYTF; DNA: TGTGCCAGTATGACAGGGGGGAATGGCTACACCTTC
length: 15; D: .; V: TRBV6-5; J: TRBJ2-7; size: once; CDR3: CASSSHLQGTYEQYF; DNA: TGTGCCAGCAGTTCACACCTACAGGGAACCTACGAGCAGTACTTC
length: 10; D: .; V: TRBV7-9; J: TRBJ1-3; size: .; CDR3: CASTDKTIYF; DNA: TGTGCCAGCACCGACAAGACCATATATTTT
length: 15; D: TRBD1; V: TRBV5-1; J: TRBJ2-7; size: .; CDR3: CASSLGTGGTYEQYF; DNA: TGCGCCAGCAGCTTGGGGACAGGGGGTACCTACGAGCAGTACTTC
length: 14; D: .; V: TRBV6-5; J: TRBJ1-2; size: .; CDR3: CASSSRSGRNGYTF; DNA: TGTGCCAGCAGTTCCCGCTCAGGGCGGAATGGCTACACCTTC
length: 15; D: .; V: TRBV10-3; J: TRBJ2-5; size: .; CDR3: CAIRETGLGQETQYF; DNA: TGTGCCATCAGGGAGACAGGATTGGGGCAAGAGACCCAGTACTTC
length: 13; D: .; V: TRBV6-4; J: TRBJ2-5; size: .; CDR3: CASSGQPEETQYF; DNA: TGTGCCAGCAGCGGACAGCCCGAAGAGACCCAGTACTTC
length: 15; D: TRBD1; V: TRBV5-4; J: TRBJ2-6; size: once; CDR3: CASSVTGAGANVLTF; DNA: TGTGCCAGCAGCGTTACAGGGGCTGGGGCCAACGTCCTGACTTTC
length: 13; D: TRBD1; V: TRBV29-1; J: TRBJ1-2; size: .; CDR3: CSVEDMTGDGYTF; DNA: TGCAGCGTTGAAGATATGACAGGGGATGGCTACACCTTC
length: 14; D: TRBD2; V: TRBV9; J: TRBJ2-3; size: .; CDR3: CASSGGGPTDTQYF; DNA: TGTGCCAGCAGCGGGGGGGGACCCACAGATACGCAGTATTTT
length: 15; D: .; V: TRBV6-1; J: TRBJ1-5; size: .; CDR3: CASSEARQGNQPQHF; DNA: TGTGCCAGCAGTGAAGCGCGACAGGGCAATCAGCCCCAGCATTTT
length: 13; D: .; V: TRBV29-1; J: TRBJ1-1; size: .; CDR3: CSVDTGLRTEAFF; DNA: TGCAGCGTGGATACAGGGCTTAGGACTGAAGCTTTCTTT
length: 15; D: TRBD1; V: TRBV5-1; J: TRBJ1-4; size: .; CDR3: CASSLGQGGNEKLFF; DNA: TGCGCCAGCAGCTTGGGACAGGGGGGCAATGAAAAACTGTTTTTT
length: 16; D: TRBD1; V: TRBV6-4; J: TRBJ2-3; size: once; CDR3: CATTWDRGLNTDTQYF; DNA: TGTGCCACCACTTGGGACAGGGGCCTAAACACAGATACGCAGTATTTT